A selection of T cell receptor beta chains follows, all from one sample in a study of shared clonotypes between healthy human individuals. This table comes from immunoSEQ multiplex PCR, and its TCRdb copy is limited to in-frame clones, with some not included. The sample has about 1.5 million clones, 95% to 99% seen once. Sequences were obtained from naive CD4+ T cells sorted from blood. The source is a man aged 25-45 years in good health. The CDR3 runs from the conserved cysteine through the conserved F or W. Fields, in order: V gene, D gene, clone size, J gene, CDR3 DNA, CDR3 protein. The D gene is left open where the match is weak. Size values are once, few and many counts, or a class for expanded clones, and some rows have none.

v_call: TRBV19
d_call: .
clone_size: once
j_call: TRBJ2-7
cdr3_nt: TGTGCCAGTAGTATCGTTACGGGCGGATCCTCCTACGAGCAGTACTTC
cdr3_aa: CASSIVTGGSSYEQYF

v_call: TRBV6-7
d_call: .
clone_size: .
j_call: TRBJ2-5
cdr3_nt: TGTGCCAGCAGTTACGTGTGGAGAAGCCAAGAGACCCAGTACTTC
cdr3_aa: CASSYVWRSQETQYF

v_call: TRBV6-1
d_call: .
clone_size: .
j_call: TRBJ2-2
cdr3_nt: TGTGCCAGCAGTCCTCGGGACTCCCCCGGCGGGGAGCTGTTTTTT
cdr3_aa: CASSPRDSPGGELFF

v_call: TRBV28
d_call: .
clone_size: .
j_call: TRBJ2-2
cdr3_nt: TGTGCCAGCAGCCTCTCTGCCGGGGAGCTGTTTTTT
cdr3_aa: CASSLSAGELFF

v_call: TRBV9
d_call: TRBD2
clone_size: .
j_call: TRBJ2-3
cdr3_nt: TGTGCCAGCAGCGTAGCGTTAACTAGCGGGAGGAGAACAGATACGCAGTATTTT
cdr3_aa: CASSVALTSGRRTDTQYF

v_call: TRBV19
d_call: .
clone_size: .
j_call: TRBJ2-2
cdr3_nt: TGTGCCAGTAGTATATTCGGGCGGCAGAACACCGGGGAGCTGTTTTTT
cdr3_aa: CASSIFGRQNTGELFF

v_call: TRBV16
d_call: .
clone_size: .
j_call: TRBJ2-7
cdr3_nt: TGTGCCAGCAGCCAGCGGGGTCTAGGGCACGAGCAGTACTTC
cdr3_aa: CASSQRGLGHEQYF

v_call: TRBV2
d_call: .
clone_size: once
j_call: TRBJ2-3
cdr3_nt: TGTGCCAGCAGCCAACTGACAGGCACAGATACGCAGTATTTT
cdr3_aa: CASSQLTGTDTQYF

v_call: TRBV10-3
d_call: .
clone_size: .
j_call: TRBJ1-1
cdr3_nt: TGTGCCATCAGTGATGTTATGGGCACTGAAGCTTTCTTT
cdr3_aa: CAISDVMGTEAFF

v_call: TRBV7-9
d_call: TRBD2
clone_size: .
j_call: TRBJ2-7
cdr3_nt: TGTGCCAGCAGCTTTACAGCGGGAGGGACCTACGAGCAGTACTTC
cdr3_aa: CASSFTAGGTYEQYF

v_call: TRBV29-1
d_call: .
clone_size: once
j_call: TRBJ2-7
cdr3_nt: TGCAGCGTTGTTCAGGTCTACGAGCAGTACTTC
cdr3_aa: CSVVQVYEQYF

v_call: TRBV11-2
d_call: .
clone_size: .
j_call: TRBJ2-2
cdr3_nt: TGTGCCAGCTCAGGGAGCAAAGGTACCGGGGAGCTGTTTTTT
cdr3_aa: CASSGSKGTGELFF

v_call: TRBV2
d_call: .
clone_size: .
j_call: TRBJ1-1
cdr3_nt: TGTGCCAGCATCGGAACCCGGGTTGGAACTGAAGCTTTCTTT
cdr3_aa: CASIGTRVGTEAFF

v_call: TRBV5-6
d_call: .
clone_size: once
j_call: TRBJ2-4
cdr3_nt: TGTGCCAGCAGCTTGTGGACAGTAAACATTCAGTACTTC
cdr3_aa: CASSLWTVNIQYF

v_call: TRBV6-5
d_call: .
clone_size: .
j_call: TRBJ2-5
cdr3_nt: TGTGCCAGCCAACCAATACACCGGACGGGGACCCAGTACTTC
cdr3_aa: CASQPIHRTGTQYF

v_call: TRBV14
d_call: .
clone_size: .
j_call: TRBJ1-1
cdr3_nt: TGTGCCAGCAGCCAAGTATTGGGGAGCGCTGAAGCTTTCTTT
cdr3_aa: CASSQVLGSAEAFF

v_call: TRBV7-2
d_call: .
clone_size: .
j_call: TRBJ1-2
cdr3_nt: TGTGCCAGCAGCTTAGCGGCAACCACGGTAGAGCTCTGGGGCTACACCTTC
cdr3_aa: CASSLAATTVELWGYTF

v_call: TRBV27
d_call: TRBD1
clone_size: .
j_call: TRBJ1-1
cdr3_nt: TGTGCCAGCAGCCCGGACAGGGGATGGGGCACTGAAGCTTTCTTT
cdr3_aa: CASSPDRGWGTEAFF

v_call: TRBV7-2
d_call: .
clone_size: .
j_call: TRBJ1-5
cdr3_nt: TGTGCCAGCAGCCTGGGGGGGATCTCCCCCCGCAATCAGCCCCAGCATTTT
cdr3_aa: CASSLGGISPRNQPQHF

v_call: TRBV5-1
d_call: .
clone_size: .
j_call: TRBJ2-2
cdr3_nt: TGCGCCAGCAGCTTGGAAGTTCGTGGCACCGGGGAGCTGTTTTTT
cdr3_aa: CASSLEVRGTGELFF

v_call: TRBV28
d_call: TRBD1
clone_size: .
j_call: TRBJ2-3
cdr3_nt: TGTGCCAGCAGAGTTTTTGCTGCCGGGACAGGGTCTGATACGCAGTATTTT
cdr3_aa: CASRVFAAGTGSDTQYF

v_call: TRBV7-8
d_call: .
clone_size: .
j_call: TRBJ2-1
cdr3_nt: TGTGCCAGCAGCCATCCGGGACAAAGCTACAATGAGCAGTTCTTC
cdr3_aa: CASSHPGQSYNEQFF

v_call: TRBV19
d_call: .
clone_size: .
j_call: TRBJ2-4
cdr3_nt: TGTGCCAGTAGGGGGACTCACGCAAGTCACATTCAGTACTTC
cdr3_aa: CASRGTHASHIQYF

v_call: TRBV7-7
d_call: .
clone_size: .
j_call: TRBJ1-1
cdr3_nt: TGTGCCAGCAGCTTAGGCGTGGGGGACACTGAAGCTTTCTTT
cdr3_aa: CASSLGVGDTEAFF

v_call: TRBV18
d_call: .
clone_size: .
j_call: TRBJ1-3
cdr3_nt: TGTGCCAGCTCATTGGACAGTGCTGGCTCTGGAAACACCATATATTTT
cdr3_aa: CASSLDSAGSGNTIYF

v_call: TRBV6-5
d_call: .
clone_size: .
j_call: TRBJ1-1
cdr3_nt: TGTGCCAGCAGTTACCCACCGGCTGAAGCTTTCTTT
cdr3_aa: CASSYPPAEAFF

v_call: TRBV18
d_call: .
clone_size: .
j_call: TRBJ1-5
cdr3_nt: TGTGCCAGCTCACTTGGGTCAGGGGGCAATCAGCCCCAGCATTTT
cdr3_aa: CASSLGSGGNQPQHF

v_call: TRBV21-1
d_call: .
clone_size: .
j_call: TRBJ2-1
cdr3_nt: TGTGCCAGCAGCAAAGCCGATGGTCTAGCGGGAGGCCCTCTCTACAATGAGCAGTTCTTC
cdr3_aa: CASSKADGLAGGPLYNEQFF

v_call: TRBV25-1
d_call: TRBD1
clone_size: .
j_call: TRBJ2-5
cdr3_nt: TGTGCCAGCAGTGAACCGGGACAGGGGGCTGAGACCCAGTACTTC
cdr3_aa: CASSEPGQGAETQYF

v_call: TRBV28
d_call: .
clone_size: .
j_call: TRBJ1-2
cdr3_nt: TGTGCCAGCACTCAGGGAGACTATGGCTACACCTTC
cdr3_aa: CASTQGDYGYTF

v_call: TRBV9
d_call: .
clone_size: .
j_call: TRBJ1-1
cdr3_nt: TGTGCCAGCAGCGTAGGACAAAACAGGGTTGAAGCTTTCTTT
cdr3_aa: CASSVGQNRVEAFF

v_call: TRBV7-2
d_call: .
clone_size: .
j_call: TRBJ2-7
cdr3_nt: TGTGCCAGCAGCTTAAACGGCGCCAGGGTCGGCCCCTACGAGCAGTACTTC
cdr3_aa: CASSLNGARVGPYEQYF

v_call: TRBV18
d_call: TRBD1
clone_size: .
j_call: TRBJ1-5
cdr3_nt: TGTGCCAGCTCACCAAGACAGGGAACGGGCAATCAGCCCCAGCATTTT
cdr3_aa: CASSPRQGTGNQPQHF

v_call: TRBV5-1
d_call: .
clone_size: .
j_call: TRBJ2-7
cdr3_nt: TGCGCCAGCAGCTTGACAGGGTCCTACGAGCAGTACTTC
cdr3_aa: CASSLTGSYEQYF

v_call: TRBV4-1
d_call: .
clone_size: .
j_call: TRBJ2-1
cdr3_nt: TGCGCCAGCAGCCAAGAGATAAATAGGTTGTATGAGCAGTTCTTC
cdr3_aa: CASSQEINRLYEQFF

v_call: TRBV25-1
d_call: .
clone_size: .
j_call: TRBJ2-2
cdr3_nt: TGTGCCAGCAGCAGGGGACCCAACACCGGGGAGCTGTTTTTT
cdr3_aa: CASSRGPNTGELFF

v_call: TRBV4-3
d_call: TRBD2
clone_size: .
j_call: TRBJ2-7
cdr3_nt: TGCGCCAGCAGCCAAGGACTAGCGGCTATTAGCTCCTACGAGCAGTACTTC
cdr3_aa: CASSQGLAAISSYEQYF

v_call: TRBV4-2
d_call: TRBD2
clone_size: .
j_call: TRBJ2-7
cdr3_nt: TGTGCCAGCAGCCAAGGACTAGCGGGAGCCTCGGGGCGGTCCTACGAGCAGTACTTC
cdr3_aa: CASSQGLAGASGRSYEQYF

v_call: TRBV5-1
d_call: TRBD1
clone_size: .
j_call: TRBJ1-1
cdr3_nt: TGCGCCAGCAGCTTGGGTGCAGGGGGAGAGGCTTTCTTT
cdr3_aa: CASSLGAGGEAFF

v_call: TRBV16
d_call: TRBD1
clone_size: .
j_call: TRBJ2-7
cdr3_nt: TGTGCCAGCAGCCAATTGGCGGGGACAGGGGGCCCCTACGAGCAGTACTTC
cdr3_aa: CASSQLAGTGGPYEQYF

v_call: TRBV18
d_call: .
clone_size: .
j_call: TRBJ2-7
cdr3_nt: TGTGCCAGCTCCCCATCCAGGGCAGGGCACGAGCAGTACTTC
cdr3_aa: CASSPSRAGHEQYF

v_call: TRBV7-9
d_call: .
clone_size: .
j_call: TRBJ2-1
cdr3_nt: TGTGCCAGCAGCTTAGAGGAAAACAATGAGCAGTTCTTC
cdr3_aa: CASSLEENNEQFF

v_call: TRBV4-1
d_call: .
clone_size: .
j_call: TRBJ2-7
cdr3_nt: TGCGCCAGCAGCCCTGCTGGGACTGTCTCCTACGAGCAGTACTTC
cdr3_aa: CASSPAGTVSYEQYF

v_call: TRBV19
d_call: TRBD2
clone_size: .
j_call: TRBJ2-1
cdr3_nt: TGTGCCAGTATTCCGACCGGCGGGAGTTCTTACAATGAGCAGTTCTTC
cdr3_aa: CASIPTGGSSYNEQFF

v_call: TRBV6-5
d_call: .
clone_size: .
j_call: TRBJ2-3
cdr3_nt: TGTGCCAGCAGTTACCGGGGTCCTAGCACAGATACGCAGTATTTT
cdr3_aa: CASSYRGPSTDTQYF

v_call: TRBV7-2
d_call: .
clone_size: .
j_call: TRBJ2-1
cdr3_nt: TGTGCCAGCAGCTCCCGGGGAGAGGGTAGAAGCTCCTACAATGAGCAGTTCTTC
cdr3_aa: CASSSRGEGRSSYNEQFF

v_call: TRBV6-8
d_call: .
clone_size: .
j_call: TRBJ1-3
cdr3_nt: TGTGCCAGCAGTTTCCCTCCTCGGACGCGAGCCTCTGGAAACACCATATATTTT
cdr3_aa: CASSFPPRTRASGNTIYF

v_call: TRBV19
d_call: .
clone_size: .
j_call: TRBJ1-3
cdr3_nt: TGTGCCAGTCAGAACAGGGACCAGAGGAACACCATATATTTT
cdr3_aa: CASQNRDQRNTIYF

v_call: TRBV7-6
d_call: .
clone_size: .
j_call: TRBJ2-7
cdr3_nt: TGTGCCAGCAGCTCCCCTCGGGGAGCCGAAATCAGTAGGACCGCCGAGCAGTACTTC
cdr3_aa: CASSSPRGAEISRTAEQYF

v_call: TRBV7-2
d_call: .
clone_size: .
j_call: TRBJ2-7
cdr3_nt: TGTGCCAGCAGCTTAAGCGGCCTGGAGGGAGAGCAGTACTTC
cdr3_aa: CASSLSGLEGEQYF

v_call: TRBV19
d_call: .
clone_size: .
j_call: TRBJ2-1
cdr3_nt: TGTGCCAGTAGTTTCCCGGCGAACAATGAGCAGTTCTTC
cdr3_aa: CASSFPANNEQFF

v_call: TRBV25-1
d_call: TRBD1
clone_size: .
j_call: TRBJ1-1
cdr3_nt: TGTGCCAGCAGAGGACAGGCGAACACTGAAGCTTTCTTT
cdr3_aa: CASRGQANTEAFF

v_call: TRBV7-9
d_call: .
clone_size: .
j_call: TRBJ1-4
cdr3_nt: TGTGCCAGCAGCTTAAGGGGAACTAATGAAAAACTGTTTTTT
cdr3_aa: CASSLRGTNEKLFF

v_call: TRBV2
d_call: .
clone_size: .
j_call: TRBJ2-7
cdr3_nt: TGTGCCAGCAGACCCCCACCGGGCCACGAGCAGTACTTC
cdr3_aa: CASRPPPGHEQYF